The clone carrying this T cell receptor (beta chain) was detected a few times. What it recognizes is unknown. Germline V gene lookup returns CDR1 SNHLY and CDR2 FYNNEI. The CDR3 totals 14 residues. The J segment lost 4 bases and the V segment lost 7 bases, leaving 7 bases of the junction unmatched. The entry originates in a study of neoadjuvant anti-PD-1 for oral cavity cancer. The table came from immunoSEQ multiplex PCR; TCRdb's copy has only in-frame clones and leaves some out. The sample has 10,000 to 15,000 clones; 57% are singletons. Study-level points and caveats: TCR analyses covered only a few patients per response group.

The chain couples TRBV2 to TRBJ1-1; 9 nucleotides align to TRBD1. The source material was tumor tissue, sampled before nivolumab (anti-PD-1) treatment. This receptor was identified in a person aged 35 to 85 with oral cavity squamous cell carcinoma. CDR3 nucleotide sequence: TGTGCCAGCAATAGACAGGGGGATGGCACTGAAGCTTTCTTT. Translated, it gives CASNRQGDGTEAFF.